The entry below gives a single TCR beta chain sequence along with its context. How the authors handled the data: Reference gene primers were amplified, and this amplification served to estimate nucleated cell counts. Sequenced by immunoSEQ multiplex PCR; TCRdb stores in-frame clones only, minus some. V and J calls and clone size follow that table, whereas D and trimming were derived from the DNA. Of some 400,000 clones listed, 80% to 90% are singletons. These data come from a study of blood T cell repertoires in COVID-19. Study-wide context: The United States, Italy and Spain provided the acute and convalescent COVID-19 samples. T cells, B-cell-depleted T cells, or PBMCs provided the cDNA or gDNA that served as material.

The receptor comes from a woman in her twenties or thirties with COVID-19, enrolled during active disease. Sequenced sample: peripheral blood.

The CDR3 is CASSFGELSSYEQYF. CDR3 nucleotides: TGTGCCAGCAGTTTCGGGGAGCTCAGCTCCTACGAGCAGTACTTC. This chain uses TRBV27 with TRBJ2-7, with D possibly matching TRBD2 (5 bases). V was shortened by 3 bases and J by 0 bases, with 12 bases between the two germline ends. CDR3 length: 15 residues. The V gene's germline CDR1 is MNHEY and CDR2 SMNVEV (reference sequence).